Shown below are 5 T cell receptor beta chains from a single sample sequenced in a study of cytomegalovirus exposure and HLA in healthy donors. The method was immunoSEQ multiplex PCR; TCRdb's version includes in-frame clones alone and lacks a portion of them. The data contain under 95,000 clones, roughly 94% of them seen just once; the ten biggest clones take up approximately 3.5%. Specimen: PBMCs. The receptors come from a woman aged 18 to 35 in good health and CMV-seropositive.

This chain links TRBV2 with TRBJ2-3; the match to TRBD2 covers 8 bases. Trimming at V came to 4 bases and at J to 2 bases, leaving 11 bases not matched to a gene. CDR3 length equals 17 residues. Germline V gene lookup returns CDR1 SNHLY and CDR2 FYNNEI. Here the CDR3 reads CASSGARLAGLTDTQYF. The CDR3 DNA reads TGTGCCAGCAGTGGGGCGAGGCTAGCGGGCCTCACAGATACGCAGTATTTT.

The genes are TRBV2 and TRBJ2-6; 11 bases match TRBD1. V lost 7 bases to trimming and J lost 3 bases; unmatched junction nucleotides: 5. The germline gives CDR1 SNHLY, CDR2 FYNNEI. The CDR3 sequence is 16 residues long. In DNA form, the CDR3 reads TGTGCCAGCACGGGGGACAGGGGGTATGGGGCCAACGTCCTGACTTTC. Translated: CASTGDRGYGANVLTF.

The genes are TRBV18 and TRBJ1-4; D unclear. This CDR3 has 17 amino acids. Looked up from germline, CDR1 is KGHSH and CDR2 is LQKENI. Trimming shortened V by 0 bases and J by 3 bases, and 14 bases separated the two germline ends. The CDR3 here is CASSPPAFRTSNEKLFF. CDR3 in DNA: TGTGCCAGCTCACCACCGGCCTTCCGCACGTCTAATGAAAAACTGTTTTTT.

The J gene is TRBJ2-7, the V gene TRBV2; 7 bases are a match to TRBD1. CDR1 SNHLY and CDR2 FYNNEI come from the germline V gene. The CDR3 length is 14 residues. Germline trimming cut 3 bases from V and 0 bases from J; bases unmatched to any gene: 2. This CDR3 reads CASSDQGVSYEQYF. The CDR3 DNA is TGTGCCAGCAGTGACCAGGGGGTCTCCTACGAGCAGTACTTC. Based on the CDR3 plus reference TRBV2 and TRBJ2-7, the full variable domain is EPEVTQTPSHQVTQMGQEVILRCVPISNHLYFYWYRQILGQKVEFLVSFYNNEISEKSEIFDDQFSVERPDGSNFTLKIRSTKLEDSAMYFCASSDQGVSYEQYFGPGTRLTVT.

The V call is TRBV4-2, the J call TRBJ1-1; a possible D gene is TRBD1 (6 bases). CDR3 length equals 14 residues. Germline CDR1 LGHNA, CDR2 YNFKEQ. The V end lost 6 bases, the J end lost 5 bases, and 16 bases lay between the germline ends. The CDR3: CASRRGDIETEAFF. CDR3 in DNA: TGTGCCAGCAGACGAGGGGACATTGAGACTGAAGCTTTCTTT.